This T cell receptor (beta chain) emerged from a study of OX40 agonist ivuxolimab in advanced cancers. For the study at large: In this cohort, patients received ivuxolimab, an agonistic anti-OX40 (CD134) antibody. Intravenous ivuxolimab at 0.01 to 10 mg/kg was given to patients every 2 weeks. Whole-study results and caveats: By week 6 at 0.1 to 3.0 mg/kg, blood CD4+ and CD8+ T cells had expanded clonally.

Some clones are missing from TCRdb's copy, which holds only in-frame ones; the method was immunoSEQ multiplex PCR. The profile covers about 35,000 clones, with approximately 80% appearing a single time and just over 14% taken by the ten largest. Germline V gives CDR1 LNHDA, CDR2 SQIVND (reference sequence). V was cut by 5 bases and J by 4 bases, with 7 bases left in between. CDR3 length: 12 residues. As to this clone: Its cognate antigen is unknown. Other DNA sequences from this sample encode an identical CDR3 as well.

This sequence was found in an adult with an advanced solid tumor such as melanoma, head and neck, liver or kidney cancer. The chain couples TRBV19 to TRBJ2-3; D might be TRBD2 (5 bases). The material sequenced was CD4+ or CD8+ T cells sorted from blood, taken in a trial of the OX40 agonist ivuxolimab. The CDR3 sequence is CASSLEADTQYF. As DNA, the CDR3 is TGTGCCAGTAGTTTGGAGGCAGATACGCAGTATTTT.